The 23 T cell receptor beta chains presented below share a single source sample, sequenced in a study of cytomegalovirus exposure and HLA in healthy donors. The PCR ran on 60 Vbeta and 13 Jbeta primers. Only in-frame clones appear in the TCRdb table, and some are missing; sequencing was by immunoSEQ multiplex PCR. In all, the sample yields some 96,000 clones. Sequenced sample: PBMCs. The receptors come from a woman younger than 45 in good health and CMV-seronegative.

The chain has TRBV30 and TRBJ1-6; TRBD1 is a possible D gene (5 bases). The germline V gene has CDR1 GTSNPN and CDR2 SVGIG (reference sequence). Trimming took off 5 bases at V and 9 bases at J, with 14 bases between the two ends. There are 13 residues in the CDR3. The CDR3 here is CAWDGAGGSPLHF. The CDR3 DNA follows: TGTGCCTGGGACGGGGCCGGGGGTTCACCCCTCCACTTT.

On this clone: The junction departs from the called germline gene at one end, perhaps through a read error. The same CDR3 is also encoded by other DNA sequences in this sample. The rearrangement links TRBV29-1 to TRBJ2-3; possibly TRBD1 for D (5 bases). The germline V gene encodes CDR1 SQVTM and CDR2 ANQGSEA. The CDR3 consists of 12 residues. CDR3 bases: TGCAGCGTTGAAGGGGGCGATGACACGCAATATTTT. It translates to CSVEGGDDTQYF.

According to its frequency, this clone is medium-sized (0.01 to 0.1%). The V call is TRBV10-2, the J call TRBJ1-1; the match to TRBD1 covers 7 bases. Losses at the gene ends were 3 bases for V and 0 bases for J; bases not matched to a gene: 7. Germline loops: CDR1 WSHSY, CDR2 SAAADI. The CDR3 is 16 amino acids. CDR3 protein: CASSDRQGPMNTEAFF. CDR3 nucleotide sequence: TGCGCCAGCAGTGATCGACAGGGACCCATGAACACTGAAGCTTTCTTT.

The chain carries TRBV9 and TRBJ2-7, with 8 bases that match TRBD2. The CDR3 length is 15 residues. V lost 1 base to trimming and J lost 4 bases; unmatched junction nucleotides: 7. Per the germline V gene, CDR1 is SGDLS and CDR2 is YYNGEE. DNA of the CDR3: TGTGCCAGCAGCGTATTCGGGGGGGGTGATTACGAGCAGTACTTC. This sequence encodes CASSVFGGGDYEQYF.

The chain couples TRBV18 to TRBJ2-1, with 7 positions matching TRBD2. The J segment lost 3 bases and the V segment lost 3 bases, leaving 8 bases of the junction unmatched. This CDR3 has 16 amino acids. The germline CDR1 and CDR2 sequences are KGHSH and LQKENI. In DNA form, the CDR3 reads TGTGCCAGCTCACCCCCCGTCGGCGGGAGCTACAATGAGCAGTTCTTC. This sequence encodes CASSPPVGGSYNEQFF.

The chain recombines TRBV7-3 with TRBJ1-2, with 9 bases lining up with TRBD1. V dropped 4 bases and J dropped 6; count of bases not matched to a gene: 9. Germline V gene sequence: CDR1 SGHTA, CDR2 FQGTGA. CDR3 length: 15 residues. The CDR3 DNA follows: TGTGCCAGCAGCTCATCCGGGACAGGGAGTGATGGCTACACCTTC. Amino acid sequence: CASSSSGTGSDGYTF. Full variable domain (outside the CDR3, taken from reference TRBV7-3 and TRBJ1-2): GAGVSQTPSNKVTEKGKYVELRCDPISGHTALYWYRQSLGQGPEFLIYFQGTGAADDSGLPNDRFFAVRPEGSVSTLKIQRTERGDSAVYLCASSSSGTGSDGYTFGSGTRLTVV.

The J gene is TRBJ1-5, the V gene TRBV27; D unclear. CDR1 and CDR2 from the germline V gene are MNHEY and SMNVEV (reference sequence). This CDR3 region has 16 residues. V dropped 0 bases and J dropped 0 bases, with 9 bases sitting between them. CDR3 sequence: CASSLSSGYSNQPQHF. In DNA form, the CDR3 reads TGTGCCAGCAGTTTATCCTCGGGGTATAGCAATCAGCCCCAGCATTTT.

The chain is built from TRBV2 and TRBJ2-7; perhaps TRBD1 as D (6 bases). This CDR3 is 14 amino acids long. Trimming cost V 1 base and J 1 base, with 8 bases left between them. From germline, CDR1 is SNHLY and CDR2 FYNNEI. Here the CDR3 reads CASSEEGVSYEQYF. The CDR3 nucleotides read TGTGCCAGCAGTGAAGAGGGGGTATCCTACGAGCAGTACTTC.

The CDR3 spells CASSKGQTANYGYTF. The CDR3 coding sequence is TGTGCCAGCAGTAAAGGACAGACAGCTAACTATGGCTACACCTTC. The chain couples TRBV2 to TRBJ1-2; perhaps TRBD1 as D (6 bases). The CDR3 loop spans 15 amino acids. V lost 5 bases to trimming and J lost 0 bases, with 13 bases between them. Germline-derived CDR1 and CDR2 are SNHLY and FYNNEI. Supplemented by reference TRBV2 and TRBJ1-2, the full variable domain reads EPEVTQTPSHQVTQMGQEVILRCVPISNHLYFYWYRQILGQKVEFLVSFYNNEISEKSEIFDDQFSVERPDGSNFTLKIRSTKLEDSAMYFCASSKGQTANYGYTFGSGTRLTVV.

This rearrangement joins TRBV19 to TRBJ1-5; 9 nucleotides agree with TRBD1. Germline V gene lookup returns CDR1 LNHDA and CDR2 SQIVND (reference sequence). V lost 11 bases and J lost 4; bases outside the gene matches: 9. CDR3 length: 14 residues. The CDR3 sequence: CAGRTGDANQPQHF. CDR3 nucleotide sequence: TGTGCCGGGAGGACAGGGGATGCGAATCAGCCCCAGCATTTT. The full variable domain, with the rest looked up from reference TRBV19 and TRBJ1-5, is DGGITQSPKYLFRKEGQNVTLSCEQNLNHDAMYWYRQDPGQGLRLIYYSQIVNDFQKGDIAEGYSVSREKKESFPLTVTSAQKNPTAFYLCAGRTGDANQPQHFGDGTRLSIL.

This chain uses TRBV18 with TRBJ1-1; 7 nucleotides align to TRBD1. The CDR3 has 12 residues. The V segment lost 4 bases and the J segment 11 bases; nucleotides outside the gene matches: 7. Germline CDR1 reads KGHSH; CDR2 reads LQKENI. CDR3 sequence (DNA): TGTGCCAGCTCACTTGCCAGGGGGGAGGCTTTCTTT. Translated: CASSLARGEAFF.

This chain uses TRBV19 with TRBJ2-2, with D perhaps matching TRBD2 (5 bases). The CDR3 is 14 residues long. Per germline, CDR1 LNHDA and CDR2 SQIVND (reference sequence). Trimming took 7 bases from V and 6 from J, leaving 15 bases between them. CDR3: CASTEMGGSGELFF. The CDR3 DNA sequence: TGTGCCAGTACCGAAATGGGCGGGTCCGGGGAGCTGTTTTTT. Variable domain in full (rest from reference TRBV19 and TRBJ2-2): DGGITQSPKYLFRKEGQNVTLSCEQNLNHDAMYWYRQDPGQGLRLIYYSQIVNDFQKGDIAEGYSVSREKKESFPLTVTSAQKNPTAFYLCASTEMGGSGELFFGEGSRLTVL.

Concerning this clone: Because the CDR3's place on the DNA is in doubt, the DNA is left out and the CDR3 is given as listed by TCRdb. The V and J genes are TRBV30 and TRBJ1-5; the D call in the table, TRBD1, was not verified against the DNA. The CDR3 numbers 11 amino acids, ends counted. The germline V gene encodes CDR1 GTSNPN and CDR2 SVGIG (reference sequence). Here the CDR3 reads CAWSVGQGIYF.

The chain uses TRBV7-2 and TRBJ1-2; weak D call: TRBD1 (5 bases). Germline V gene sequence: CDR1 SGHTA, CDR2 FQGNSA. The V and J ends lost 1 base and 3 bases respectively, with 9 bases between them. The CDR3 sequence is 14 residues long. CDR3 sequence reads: CASSLDPGYYGYTF. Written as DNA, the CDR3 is TGTGCCAGCAGCTTAGATCCAGGGTACTATGGCTACACCTTC.

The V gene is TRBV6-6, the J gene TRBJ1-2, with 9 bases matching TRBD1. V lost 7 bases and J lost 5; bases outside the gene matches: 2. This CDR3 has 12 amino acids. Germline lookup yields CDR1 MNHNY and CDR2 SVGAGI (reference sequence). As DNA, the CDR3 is TGTGCCAGCAAAGACAGGGGGTATGGCTACACCTTC. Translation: CASKDRGYGYTF.

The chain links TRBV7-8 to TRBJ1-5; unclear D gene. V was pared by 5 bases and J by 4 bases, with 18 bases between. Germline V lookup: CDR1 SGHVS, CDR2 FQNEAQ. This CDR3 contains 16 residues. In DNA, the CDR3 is TGTGCCAGCAGCCCCGCGGCATGGAGAGGAAATCAGCCCCAGCATTTT. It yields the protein CASSPAAWRGNQPQHF.

The CDR3 nucleotides read TGTGCCAGTAGTGTGGACAGGGGGCTATGGGAGACCCAGTACTTC. Translated: CASSVDRGLWETQYF. The chain combines TRBV19 with TRBJ2-5, with TRBD1 matching 11 bases. There are 15 residues in the CDR3. V trimming: 5 bases; J trimming: 5 bases; junction bases outside the gene matches: 7. Germline lookup yields CDR1 LNHDA and CDR2 SQIVND (reference sequence).

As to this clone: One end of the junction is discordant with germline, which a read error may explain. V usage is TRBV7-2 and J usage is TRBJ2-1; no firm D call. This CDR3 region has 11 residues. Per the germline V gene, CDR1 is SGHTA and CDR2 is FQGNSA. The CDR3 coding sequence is TGTGCCAGCAGCTACTACATTGAGCAGTTCTTC. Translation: CASSYYIEQFF.

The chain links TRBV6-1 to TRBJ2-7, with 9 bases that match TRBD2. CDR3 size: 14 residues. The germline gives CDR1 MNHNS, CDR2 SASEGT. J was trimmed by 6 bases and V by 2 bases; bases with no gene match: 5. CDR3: CASSETAGGGEQYF. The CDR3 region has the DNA TGTGCCAGCAGTGAAACGGCGGGAGGGGGCGAGCAGTACTTC.

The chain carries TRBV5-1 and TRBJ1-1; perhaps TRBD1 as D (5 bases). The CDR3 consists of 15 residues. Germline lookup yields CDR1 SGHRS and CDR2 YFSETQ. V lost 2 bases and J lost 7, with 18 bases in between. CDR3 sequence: CASSLSTQGINEAFF. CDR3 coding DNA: TGCGCCAGCAGCTTATCTACTCAGGGAATAAATGAAGCTTTCTTT.

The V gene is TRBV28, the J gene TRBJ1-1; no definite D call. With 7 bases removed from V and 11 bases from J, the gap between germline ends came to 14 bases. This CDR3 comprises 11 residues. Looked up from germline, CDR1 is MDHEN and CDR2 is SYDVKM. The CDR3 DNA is TGTGCCAGCAAAGGGAGATTGGGGGCTTTCTTT. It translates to CASKGRLGAFF.

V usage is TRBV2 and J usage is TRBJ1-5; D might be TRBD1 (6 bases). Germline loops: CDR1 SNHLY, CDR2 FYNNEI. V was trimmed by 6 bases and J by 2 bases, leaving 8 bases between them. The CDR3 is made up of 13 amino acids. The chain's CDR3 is CASRDSGNQPQHF. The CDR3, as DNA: TGTGCCAGCAGGGACAGCGGCAATCAGCCCCAGCATTTT.

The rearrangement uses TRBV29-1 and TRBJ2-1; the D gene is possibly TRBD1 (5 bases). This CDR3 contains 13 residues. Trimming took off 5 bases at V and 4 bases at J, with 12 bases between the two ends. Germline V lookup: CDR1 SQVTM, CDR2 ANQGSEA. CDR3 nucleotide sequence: TGCAGCGTTCGCCAGGACACTTACAATGAGCAGTTCTTC. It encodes CSVRQDTYNEQFF.